One and the same sample provided the 32 T cell receptor beta chains below, sequenced in a study of cytomegalovirus exposure and HLA in healthy donors. Sequenced by immunoSEQ multiplex PCR; TCRdb stores in-frame clones only, minus some. The sample shows 65,000 to 95,000 clones, roughly 93% of them seen only once. Sequencing was done on a sample of PBMCs. The receptors here all came from a woman in her thirties in good health and CMV-seronegative.

The rearrangement joins TRBV30 to TRBJ2-5, with 8 bases fitting TRBD1. The CDR3 extends over 14 amino acids. J lost 2 bases, V lost 2 bases, and 4 bases had no gene match. Germline CDR1 reads GTSNPN; CDR2 reads SVGIG (reference sequence). The DNA of the CDR3 is TGTGCCTGGAGTTATGGGACAGGACAAGAGACCCAGTACTTC. Its translation: CAWSYGTGQETQYF.

This clone was detected once. In DNA form, the CDR3 reads TGTGCCACCAGCACAACCGAATACAGGGCAGGGCAAGAGACCCAGTACTTC. This encodes CATSTTEYRAGQETQYF. V is TRBV15 and J is TRBJ2-5, with D tentatively TRBD1 (6 bases). This CDR3 has 17 amino acids. The germline gives CDR1 LNHNV, CDR2 YYDKDF (reference sequence). V lost 4 bases, J lost 2 bases, and 20 bases lay in between.

The chain employs TRBV11-3 and TRBJ2-1; 7 positions agree with TRBD2. The CDR3 length is 15 residues. CDR1 is SGHNT and CDR2 is YENEEA in the germline V gene. The V gene end was trimmed by 4 bases and the J gene end by 7 bases; junction bases not matched to a gene: 10. CDR3: CASSSTSVPPNEQFF. CDR3 nucleotide sequence: TGTGCCAGCAGCTCTACTAGCGTTCCGCCGAATGAGCAGTTCTTC. Together with reference TRBV11-3 and TRBJ2-1, the CDR3 gives the full variable domain: EAGVVQSPRYKIIEKKQPVAFWCNPISGHNTLYWYLQNLGQGPELLIRYENEEAVDDSQLPKDRFSAERLKGVDSTLKIQPAELGDSAVYLCASSSTSVPPNEQFFGPGTRLTVL.

The chain uses TRBV7-8 and TRBJ1-3, with a weak D call TRBD1 (6 bases). CDR3 size: 14 residues. Germline V gene sequence: CDR1 SGHVS, CDR2 FQNEAQ. The V gene lost 2 bases and the J gene lost 4 bases, with 9 bases spanning the gap. The CDR3 reads CASSLTGFGNTIYF. CDR3 coding DNA: TGTGCCAGCAGCTTAACAGGGTTCGGAAACACCATATATTTT. The full variable domain, with the rest looked up from reference TRBV7-8 and TRBJ1-3, is GAGVSQSPRYKVAKRGQDVALRCDPISGHVSLFWYQQALGQGPEFLTYFQNEAQLDKSGLPSDRFFAERPEGSVSTLKIQRTQQEDSAVYLCASSLTGFGNTIYFGEGSWLTVV.

The chain is built from TRBV5-1 and TRBJ1-3; TRBD1 is a possible D gene (6 bases). V lost 0 bases to trimming and J lost 3 bases, with 16 bases between them. The CDR3 loop spans 17 amino acids. Germline V lookup: CDR1 SGHRS, CDR2 YFSETQ. The CDR3 DNA follows: TGCGCCAGCAGCTTGGGACAGGCGGACCTCGTTGGAAACACCATATATTTT. Its translation: CASSLGQADLVGNTIYF.

This chain joins TRBV19 and TRBJ1-3; TRBD1 is a possible D gene (5 bases). The CDR3 sequence is 14 residues long. V was shortened by 3 bases and J by 5 bases, with 11 bases between the two germline ends. Per germline, CDR1 LNHDA and CDR2 SQIVND (reference sequence). For the CDR3, the DNA is TGTGCCAGTAGTATGGCCGACAGCAGAAACACCATATATTTT. Its protein product is CASSMADSRNTIYF.

The count of this clone is one. This rearrangement joins TRBV9 to TRBJ2-5; 9 nucleotides agree with TRBD2. The CDR3 extends over 16 amino acids. Germline assignment: CDR1 SGDLS and CDR2 YYNGEE. Unmatched junction bases numbered 15, after V lost 7 bases and J lost 5 bases. This CDR3 is CASAPGGLAIIETQYF. In DNA, the CDR3 is TGTGCCAGCGCTCCTGGAGGACTAGCGATTATTGAGACCCAGTACTTC.

This chain connects TRBV28 to TRBJ1-5, with D possibly TRBD1 on 6 matching bases. Germline-derived CDR1 and CDR2 are MDHEN and SYDVKM. The CDR3 runs 14 residues. The V gene lost 7 bases and the J gene lost 1 base, with 11 bases spanning the gap. The CDR3 nucleotides are TGTGCCAGCACCCGAACAGGGAGCAATCAGCCCCAGCATTTT. Translation gives CASTRTGSNQPQHF.

This clone was seen just once. V gene TRBV18 combines with J gene TRBJ2-7; D is perhaps TRBD1 (7 bases). Germline CDR1 and CDR2: KGHSH and LQKENI. V lost 0 bases and J 3 bases, leaving 18 bases between the germline ends. The CDR3 loop spans 17 amino acids. In DNA form, the CDR3 reads TGTGCCAGCTCACCACCGCTTGCGGCAGGGGGGATCTACGAGCAGTACTTC. This encodes CASSPPLAAGGIYEQYF.

The chain uses TRBV28 and TRBJ1-1; D unresolved. With 1 base removed from V and 8 bases from J, the gap between germline ends came to 8 bases. Per germline, CDR1 MDHEN and CDR2 SYDVKM. The CDR3 spans 12 residues. CDR3 in amino acids: CASSLLGQEAFF. Here the CDR3 DNA reads TGTGCCAGCAGTTTATTGGGCCAGGAAGCTTTCTTT.

V and J are TRBV9 and TRBJ1-6, with 10 bases fitting TRBD1. This CDR3 has 16 residues. CDR1 is SGDLS, CDR2 YYNGEE, per germline. V trimming: 3 bases; J trimming: 7 bases; junction bases outside the gene matches: 7. CDR3 sequence reads: CASSASGQGGNSPLHF. The CDR3 coding sequence is TGTGCCAGCAGCGCCAGTGGACAGGGGGGCAATTCACCCCTCCACTTT. Filled out from reference TRBV9 and TRBJ1-6, the complete variable domain reads DSGVTQTPKHLITATGQRVTLRCSPRSGDLSVYWYQQSLDQGLQFLIQYYNGEERAKGNILERFSAQQFPDLHSELNLSSLELGDSALYFCASSASGQGGNSPLHFGNGTRLTVT.

The rearrangement links TRBV4-1 to TRBJ2-5; 9 bases line up with TRBD2. This CDR3 has 15 residues. Germline trimming cut 1 base from V and 5 bases from J; bases unmatched to any gene: 5. Germline CDR1 and CDR2: MGHRA and YSYEKL. CDR3 loop: CASSQVGTSLETQYF. CDR3 in DNA: TGCGCCAGCAGCCAAGTCGGGACTAGCTTGGAGACCCAGTACTTC.

This rearrangement joins TRBV6-5 to TRBJ1-5; 9 positions match TRBD1. CDR1 is MNHEY and CDR2 is SVGAGI in the germline V gene. The junction had 6 bases not matched to a gene; V was cut back by 6 bases and J by 3 bases. The CDR3 consists of 15 residues. The CDR3 protein is CASSPDRGNNQPQHF. The CDR3 coding sequence is TGTGCCAGCAGCCCAGACAGGGGGAACAATCAGCCCCAGCATTTT.

The rearrangement joins TRBV7-8 to TRBJ2-7; perhaps TRBD1 as D (5 bases). The CDR3 has 14 residues. Per the germline V gene, CDR1 is SGHVS and CDR2 is FQNEAQ. V was trimmed by 7 bases and J by 0 bases, leaving 13 bases between them. The CDR3 region has the DNA TGTGCCAGCAAGCCCCAGGGTAACTCCTACGAGCAGTACTTC. Encoded protein: CASKPQGNSYEQYF.

The rearrangement joins TRBV27 to TRBJ1-2; 7 positions match TRBD1. This CDR3 spans 15 amino acids. V shed 5 bases, J shed 5 bases, and the junction held 11 bases outside the gene matches. Germline V lookup: CDR1 MNHEY, CDR2 SMNVEV (reference sequence). The CDR3 protein is CASSPRTGAFYGYTF. The DNA of the CDR3 is TGTGCCAGCAGTCCCCGGACAGGAGCGTTTTATGGCTACACCTTC.

V is TRBV2 and J is TRBJ1-5; D is unresolved. CDR3 length: 15 residues. CDR1 and CDR2 from the germline V gene are SNHLY and FYNNEI. The germline V and J ends were trimmed by 3 bases and 0 bases, with 9 bases remaining between them. The CDR3 loop is CASSEIDYSNQPQHF. Written as DNA, the CDR3 is TGTGCCAGCAGTGAGATAGACTATAGCAATCAGCCCCAGCATTTT.

The chain uses TRBV10-3 and TRBJ1-6; D is unclear. V lost 4 bases and J 5 bases, leaving 15 bases between the germline ends. This CDR3 has 16 amino acids. Looked up from germline, CDR1 is ENHRY and CDR2 is SYGVKD. CDR3 nucleotide sequence: TGTGCCATCAGTGTTCTCCCGGCCGACAATAATTCACCCCTCCACTTT. Its translation is CAISVLPADNNSPLHF.

The rearrangement joins TRBV6-1 to TRBJ2-7; a weak D match, TRBD2 (6 bases). Trimming left V 4 bases short and J 0 bases short, with 13 bases between. The CDR3 has 15 residues. The germline gives CDR1 MNHNS, CDR2 SASEGT. CDR3 nucleotides: TGTGCCAGCAGTGGGTCTAGCGCTAGCTCCTACGAGCAGTACTTC. It encodes CASSGSSASSYEQYF.

The chain uses TRBV9 and TRBJ2-7; D possibly corresponds to TRBD1 (6 bases). Per the germline V gene, CDR1 is SGDLS and CDR2 is YYNGEE. Trimming stripped 0 bases from V and 3 bases from J, with 13 bases between. This CDR3 is 15 amino acids long. CDR3: CASSVGTGTDYEQYF. CDR3 nucleotides: TGTGCCAGCAGCGTAGGAACAGGGACGGACTACGAGCAGTACTTC.

This chain joins TRBV5-1 and TRBJ2-5, with TRBD2 identical over 12 bases. Germline CDR1 is SGHRS and CDR2 is YFSETQ. CDR3 length: 14 amino acids. V dropped 5 bases and J dropped 7; count of bases not matched to a gene: 6. The CDR3 sequence: CASRTSGGLGTQYF. The DNA for the CDR3 is TGCGCCAGCAGGACTAGCGGGGGCTTGGGGACCCAGTACTTC.

This clone was seen once. V gene TRBV14 combines with J gene TRBJ1-1, with TRBD1 identical over 8 bases. The length of the CDR3 is 13 residues. Germline lookup yields CDR1 SGHDN and CDR2 FVKESK. V gave up 1 base and J gave up 5 bases; unmatched junction bases: 0. CDR3 DNA: TGTGCCAGCAGCCAAGGACAGGGGACTGAAGCTTTCTTT. This gives the protein CASSQGQGTEAFF.

This clone showed up just once. The J gene is TRBJ2-2, the V gene TRBV9; TRBD2 matches 13 bases. The V gene's germline CDR1 is SGDLS and CDR2 YYNGEE. The CDR3 spans 15 residues. The J segment lost 6 bases and the V segment lost 5 bases, leaving 4 bases of the junction unmatched. The CDR3 nucleotides read TGTGCCAGCAGGTTGACTAGCGGGGGGCCCGGGGAGCTGTTTTTT. It codes for CASRLTSGGPGELFF.

The J gene is TRBJ2-7, the V gene TRBV11-3, with D hard to call. The CDR3 length is 13 residues. CDR1 SGHNT and CDR2 YENEEA come from the germline V gene. V was trimmed by 1 base and J by 7 bases, leaving 11 bases between them. CDR3 protein: CASSLGELGEQYF. In DNA, the CDR3 is TGTGCCAGCAGCTTAGGCGAACTCGGTGAGCAGTACTTC. The entire variable domain, with the rest obtained from reference TRBV11-3 and TRBJ2-7, is as follows: EAGVVQSPRYKIIEKKQPVAFWCNPISGHNTLYWYLQNLGQGPELLIRYENEEAVDDSQLPKDRFSAERLKGVDSTLKIQPAELGDSAVYLCASSLGELGEQYFGPGTRLTVT.

The chain carries TRBV6-5 and TRBJ2-7; TRBD2 agrees at 9 bases. The J segment lost 2 bases and the V segment lost 6 bases, leaving 8 bases of the junction unmatched. The CDR3 runs 15 residues. CDR1 is MNHEY and CDR2 is SVGAGI in the germline V gene. CDR3 nucleotide sequence: TGTGCCAGCAGGCCAGGTCTAGCGGGAACCTACGAGCAGTACTTC. The encoded protein is CASRPGLAGTYEQYF.

The chain joins TRBV11-2 to TRBJ2-2; 9 positions match TRBD1. This CDR3 region has 16 residues. The germline V gene has CDR1 SGHAT and CDR2 FQNNGV. V lost 5 bases to trimming and J lost 1 base; unmatched junction nucleotides: 5. For the CDR3, the DNA is TGTGCCAGCAGCCCGTGGACAGGGGTGAACACCGGGGAGCTGTTTTTT. Translation gives CASSPWTGVNTGELFF.

This chain links TRBV2 with TRBJ2-3, with 10 positions matching TRBD2. The CDR3 has 16 amino acids. CDR1 and CDR2 (germline): SNHLY, FYNNEI. J gave up 4 bases and V 5 bases, and 9 bases lay outside the gene matches. The CDR3 DNA is TGTGCCAGCAGTTCCCCTAGCGGGAGTAGGGCAGATACGCAGTATTTT. It encodes CASSSPSGSRADTQYF.

The chain links TRBV6-6 to TRBJ2-3; unclear D gene. CDR3 length: 9 amino acids. Trimming removed 8 bases from V and 11 bases from J, with 8 bases in between. Germline loops: CDR1 MNHNY, CDR2 SVGAGI (reference sequence). The CDR3 here is CASGERQYF. CDR3 in DNA: TGTGCCAGCGGAGAGAGGCAGTATTTT.

This chain connects TRBV27 to TRBJ2-1, with 11 positions matching TRBD2. Trimming cost V 2 bases and J 5 bases; bases outside gene matches: 8. The length of the CDR3 is 17 residues. Germline V CDR1 and CDR2: MNHEY, SMNVEV (reference sequence). The CDR3 DNA reads TGTGCCAGCAGTTTAGGGGCACTAGCGGGAGCTAACAATGAGCAGTTCTTC. Protein sequence: CASSLGALAGANNEQFF.

The CDR3 region has the DNA TGTGCCAGCAGCTTACATAACAGGCTAACTGGAAACACCATATATTTT. Translation: CASSLHNRLTGNTIYF. The V and J genes are TRBV7-9 and TRBJ1-3; D might be TRBD1 (5 bases). This CDR3 is 16 amino acids long. In germline, CDR1 is SEHNR, CDR2 FQNEAQ (reference sequence). Between the trimmed V and J ends, which lost 2 bases and 2 bases, there was a span of 13 bases.

The J gene is TRBJ1-1, the V gene TRBV25-1, with 9 bases lining up with TRBD1. The CDR3 covers 13 residues. The junction had 4 bases not matched to a gene; V was cut back by 8 bases and J by 3 bases. Germline V gene sequence: CDR1 MGHDK, CDR2 SYGVNS. CDR3 amino acids: CASLRTGDTEAFF. The CDR3 nucleotides are TGTGCCAGCCTAAGGACAGGGGACACTGAAGCTTTCTTT.

DNA of the CDR3: TGTGCCAGCAGCCTGACAGGGGTCGAGCAGTACTTC. Protein: CASSLTGVEQYF. The rearrangement uses TRBV5-6 and TRBJ2-7, with 8 bases matching TRBD1. Germline V gives CDR1 SGHDT, CDR2 YYEEEE. V lost 4 bases to trimming and J lost 6 bases; unmatched junction nucleotides: 3. The CDR3 sequence is 12 residues long.

A remark on this clone: At one end, the junction sequence differs from germline, possibly due to a read error. The chain has TRBV28 and TRBJ2-7, with 8 nucleotides matching TRBD2. The germline V gene has CDR1 MDHEN and CDR2 SYDVKM. CDR3 length: 14 residues. CDR3 in DNA: TGTGCCAGCAGTTTGAGAGCGGGAGACTACGAGCGGTACTTC. Translating it yields CASSLRAGDYERYF.